The 17 T cell receptor beta chains below come from one sample, sequenced in a study of blood T cell repertoires in COVID-19. Data came from immunoSEQ multiplex PCR; TCRdb stores just in-frame clones and leaves some out. The table includes 200,000 to 250,000 clones, about 89% detected once. The specimen sequenced was PBMCs or T cells enriched from blood (not recorded which). Every receptor here comes from a woman between 18 and 30 years old who had recovered from COVID-19.

The V and J genes are TRBV11-1 and TRBJ2-1, with D possibly matching TRBD1 (5 bases). Germline CDR1 reads SGHAT; CDR2 reads FQDESV (reference sequence). The CDR3 contains 14 residues. With 7 bases removed from V and 3 bases from J, the gap between germline ends came to 13 bases. The CDR3 region has the DNA TGTGCCAGCACGCTAGGGGCTAGCTACAATGAGCAGTTCTTC. This gives the protein CASTLGASYNEQFF.

This chain uses TRBV5-1 with TRBJ2-7; 11 bases agree with TRBD2. CDR1 is SGHRS, CDR2 YFSETQ, per germline. The J segment lost 4 bases and the V segment lost 4 bases, leaving 10 bases of the junction unmatched. The CDR3 loop spans 16 amino acids. CDR3 amino acids: CASSPRIAGGGYEQYF. CDR3 nucleotide sequence: TGCGCCAGCAGCCCCAGAATAGCGGGAGGGGGATACGAGCAGTACTTC. Combining the CDR3 with reference TRBV5-1 and TRBJ2-7 gives the whole variable domain KAGVTQTPRYLIKTRGQQVTLSCSPISGHRSVSWYQQTPGQGLQFLFEYFSETQRNKGNFPGRFSGRQFSNSRSEMNVSTLELGDSALYLCASSPRIAGGGYEQYFGPGTRLTVT.

The V call is TRBV11-2, the J call TRBJ2-5; D is undetermined. In germline, CDR1 is SGHAT, CDR2 FQNNGV. Trimming left V 7 bases short and J 5 bases short, with 17 bases between. CDR3 length: 14 amino acids. CDR3: CASNSAHVSETQYF. DNA for the CDR3: TGTGCCAGCAACTCCGCCCATGTTTCGGAGACCCAGTACTTC.

The chain recombines TRBV4-2 with TRBJ1-3; D gene unclear. The CDR3 loop spans 13 amino acids. The germline gives CDR1 LGHNA, CDR2 YNFKEQ. The ends were cut back, 3 bases at V and 3 bases at J, with 6 bases in the middle. CDR3 in amino acids: CASSQPGGNTIYF. The CDR3 DNA reads as TGTGCCAGCAGCCAGCCCGGTGGAAACACCATATATTTT.

The V call is TRBV5-1, the J call TRBJ1-1; 11 bases fit TRBD1. Germline values: CDR1 SGHRS, CDR2 YFSETQ. Trimming removed 3 bases from V and 5 bases from J; junction bases left unmatched: 6. This CDR3 is built from 15 residues. The DNA for the CDR3 is TGCGCCAGCAGCTACGGACAGGGGGCGAGTACTGAAGCTTTCTTT. Encoded protein: CASSYGQGASTEAFF.

The count of this clone is one. In nucleotides, the CDR3 is TGTGCCAGCAGCCAAGCTTATGGTCAGCCCCAGCATTTT. This gives the protein CASSQAYGQPQHF. The rearrangement uses TRBV7-3 and TRBJ1-5; no reliable D call. The CDR3 extends over 13 amino acids. Looked up from germline, CDR1 is SGHTA and CDR2 is FQGTGA. V was clipped by 5 bases and J by 6 bases, with 11 bases between them.

V and J are TRBV10-3 and TRBJ2-7, with 9 bases that match TRBD1. CDR1 and CDR2 (germline): ENHRY, SYGVKD. CDR3 length equals 16 residues. J was trimmed by 2 bases and V by 2 bases; bases with no gene match: 7. CDR3 amino acids: CAISEPPRTGAYEQYF. The CDR3 DNA reads as TGTGCCATCAGTGAGCCTCCCAGGACAGGGGCCTACGAGCAGTACTTC.

The chain couples TRBV18 to TRBJ1-2; D remains ambiguous. CDR3 length: 14 residues. Deletions cut 8 bases from V and 6 bases from J, with 19 bases between. Germline assignment: CDR1 KGHSH and CDR2 LQKENI. Written as DNA, the CDR3 is TGTGCCAGCGCACGTGATGGCGGGGTTAATGGCTACACCTTC. Translating gives CASARDGGVNGYTF. The whole variable domain, filled in from reference TRBV18 and TRBJ1-2, reads NAGVMQNPRHLVRRRGQEARLRCSPMKGHSHVYWYRQLPEEGLKFMVYLQKENIIDESGMPKERFSAEFPKEGPSILRIQQVVRGDSAAYFCASARDGGVNGYTFGSGTRLTVV.

V is TRBV7-3 and J is TRBJ2-1, with 7 bases identical to TRBD2. Losses at the gene ends were 1 base for V and 8 bases for J; bases not matched to a gene: 2. The CDR3 consists of 13 residues. In germline, CDR1 is SGHTA, CDR2 FQGTGA. The CDR3 spells CASSLSREDEQFF. For the CDR3, the DNA is TGTGCCAGCAGCTTAAGTCGGGAGGATGAGCAGTTCTTC. The entire variable domain, with the rest obtained from reference TRBV7-3 and TRBJ2-1, is as follows: GAGVSQTPSNKVTEKGKYVELRCDPISGHTALYWYRQSLGQGPEFLIYFQGTGAADDSGLPNDRFFAVRPEGSVSTLKIQRTERGDSAVYLCASSLSREDEQFFGPGTRLTVL.

This clone was seen a single time. The V call is TRBV27, the J call TRBJ1-4; D not resolved. Germline V gene sequence: CDR1 MNHEY, CDR2 SMNVEV (reference sequence). Trimming took off 4 bases at V and 9 bases at J, with 15 bases between the two ends. This CDR3 has 14 residues. CDR3 nucleotides: TGTGCCAGCAGTTCGAGAGAGGGTAGGAAAAAACTGTTTTTT. This sequence encodes CASSSREGRKKLFF.

The chain has TRBV5-1 and TRBJ1-2, with D possibly being TRBD1 (5 bases). The V and J ends lost 4 bases and 0 bases respectively, with 10 bases between them. The CDR3 length is 14 residues. Germline CDR1 is SGHRS and CDR2 is YFSETQ. The CDR3 loop reads CASSPTVANYGYTF. The CDR3 DNA is TGCGCCAGCAGCCCGACAGTAGCTAACTATGGCTACACCTTC.

This chain connects TRBV19 to TRBJ1-5; D is unresolved. The CDR3 totals 12 residues. Germline V lookup: CDR1 LNHDA, CDR2 SQIVND (reference sequence). V shed 8 bases and J shed 5 bases, with 10 bases lying between them. As DNA, the CDR3 is TGTGCCAGTGCCCATCGGGATCAGCCCCAGCATTTT. Translating gives CASAHRDQPQHF.

This rearrangement joins TRBV5-1 to TRBJ2-7; 8 nucleotides align to TRBD2. V lost 4 bases, J lost 3 bases, and 6 bases stayed unmatched. This CDR3 is 14 amino acids long. Germline V CDR1 and CDR2: SGHRS, YFSETQ. The CDR3 DNA reads as TGCGCCAGCAGCGCAAGCGGGGGAGACTACGAGCAGTACTTC. It specifies CASSASGGDYEQYF.

This chain connects TRBV7-2 to TRBJ1-2, with D possibly matching TRBD1 (5 bases). Deletions cut 5 bases from V and 4 bases from J, with 20 bases between. Germline CDR1 reads SGHTA; CDR2 reads FQGNSA. The CDR3 contains 16 residues. The CDR3 spells CASSPGVRFLVYGYTF. The CDR3, as DNA: TGTGCCAGCAGCCCGGGGGTGCGATTCCTTGTCTATGGCTACACCTTC.

This rearrangement joins TRBV7-8 to TRBJ2-7; D unclear. Germline V gene lookup returns CDR1 SGHVS and CDR2 FQNEAQ. The V end was cut by 1 base, the J end by 3 bases, with 16 bases between. The CDR3 is 16 residues long. CDR3 sequence reads: CASSLGTAVLNYEQYF. The CDR3 DNA follows: TGTGCCAGCAGCTTAGGTACAGCCGTTTTAAACTACGAGCAGTACTTC.

The chain employs TRBV24-1 and TRBJ2-1; 8 bases line up with TRBD2. Per the germline V gene, CDR1 is KGHDR and CDR2 is SFDVKD. The CDR3 loop spans 14 amino acids. V dropped 4 bases and J dropped 13; count of bases not matched to a gene: 11. The CDR3 nucleotides are TGTGCCACCAGTGACCCCGGACTAGCCTCCTCCCAGTTCTTC. Protein: CATSDPGLASSQFF.

CDR3: CASSLPLAGDTDTQYF. The DNA of the CDR3 is TGTGCCAGCAGCTTACCACTAGCGGGGGACACAGATACGCAGTATTTT. This chain connects TRBV7-9 to TRBJ2-3; TRBD2 agrees at 11 bases. The CDR3 covers 16 residues. Trimming removed 2 bases from V and 2 bases from J; junction bases left unmatched: 3. Germline V lookup: CDR1 SEHNR, CDR2 FQNEAQ (reference sequence).